The rows below give T cell receptor beta chains drawn from one sample of a study of cytomegalovirus exposure and HLA in healthy donors. Sequenced by immunoSEQ multiplex PCR; TCRdb stores in-frame clones only, minus some. The repertoire includes some 130,000 clones, 80% of them detected once, and just over 1% sits in the top ten. Sequencing was carried out using PBMCs. The receptors stem from a human donor in good health. CDR3s include the opening cysteine and the closing phenylalanine or tryptophan. A D gene is named only where the DNA matches it firmly. Only part of the rows carry a size: once, few, many, or a class if the clone is expanded.

clone_size,v_call,j_call,d_call,cdr3_aa,cdr3_nt
-,TRBV19,TRBJ2-3,TRBD1,CASTTGDSVTDTQYF,TGTGCCAGTACCACCGGGGACAGTGTCACAGATACGCAGTATTTT
once,TRBV25-1,TRBJ1-5,-,CASSKRGINQPQHF,TGTGCCAGCAGTAAACGGGGAATTAATCAGCCCCAGCATTTT
-,TRBV4-2,TRBJ2-7,TRBD2,CASSQEAPSGDEQYF,TGTGCCAGCAGCCAAGAAGCGCCTAGCGGGGACGAGCAGTACTTC
-,TRBV9,TRBJ2-7,-,CASSAQTGTPIF,TGTGCCAGCAGCGCGCAAACCGGGACACCGATCTTC
-,TRBV7-3,TRBJ2-1,TRBD2,CASSTSGGADEQFF,TGTGCCAGCAGCACTAGCGGGGGGGCTGATGAGCAGTTCTTC
-,TRBV6-5,TRBJ2-7,-,CASSYPRQPYEQYF,TGTGCCAGCAGTTACCCACGACAGCCTTACGAGCAGTACTTC
-,TRBV4-2,TRBJ2-7,TRBD2,CASSPPGGAGGGFEQYF,TGTGCCAGCAGCCCCCCGGGGGGAGCGGGGGGGGGTTTCGAGCAGTACTTC
-,TRBV10-1,TRBJ2-4,TRBD1,CASSESQGAADIQYF,TGCGCCAGCAGTGAGTCCCAGGGGGCAGCGGACATTCAGTACTTC
once,TRBV9,TRBJ1-3,TRBD1,CASSVDRGSGNTIYF,TGTGCCAGCAGCGTCGACAGGGGCTCTGGAAACACCATATATTTT
-,TRBV2,TRBJ1-4,-,CASRGHTATNEKLFF,TGTGCCAGCAGGGGCCACACGGCAACTAATGAAAAACTGTTTTTT
-,TRBV7-9,TRBJ2-1,-,CASSLVEQFF,TGTGCCAGCAGCTTAGTAGAGCAGTTCTTC
-,TRBV29-1,TRBJ2-1,TRBD2,CSVGGLAGLQFF,TGCAGCGTTGGCGGGCTAGCGGGCCTACAGTTCTTC